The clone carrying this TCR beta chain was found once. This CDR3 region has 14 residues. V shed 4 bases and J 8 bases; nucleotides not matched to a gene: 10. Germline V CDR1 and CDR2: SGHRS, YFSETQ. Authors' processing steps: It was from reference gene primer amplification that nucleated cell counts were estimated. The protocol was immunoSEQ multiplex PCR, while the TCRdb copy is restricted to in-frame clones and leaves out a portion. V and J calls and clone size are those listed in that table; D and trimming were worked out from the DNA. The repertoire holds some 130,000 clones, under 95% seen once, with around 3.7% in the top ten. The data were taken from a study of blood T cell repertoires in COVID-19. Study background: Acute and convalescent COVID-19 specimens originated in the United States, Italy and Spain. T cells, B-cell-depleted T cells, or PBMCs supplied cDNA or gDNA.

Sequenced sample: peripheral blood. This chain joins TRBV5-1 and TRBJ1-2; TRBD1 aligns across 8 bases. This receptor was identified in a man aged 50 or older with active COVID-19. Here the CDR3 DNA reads TGCGCCAGCAGCACCGGCGGACAGGGTTACGGCTACACCTTC. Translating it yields CASSTGGQGYGYTF.